This T cell receptor (beta chain) was retrieved from a study of T-cell reconstitution after alpha-beta-depleted transplantation in children. Unique molecular identifiers were incorporated during preparation of the TCRbeta library. Each CDR3 protein gets one entry after TCRdb re-called the PCR reads with MiXCR. The table lists about 92,000 distinct CDR3 sequences, more than 10% of them singletons. The CDR3 covers 19 residues. CDR1 and CDR2 (germline): LGHNA, YSLEER. Unmatched junction bases numbered 16, after V lost 4 bases and J lost 7 bases. This clonotype was counted ten times or more. The chain has TRBV4-3 and TRBJ2-1; the match to TRBD2 covers 13 bases. This sequence was found in a human donor who donated a stem cell graft to a child with inherited bone marrow failure. Sequencing used PBMCs from the stem cell graft donor, obtained from the stem cell graft. For the CDR3, the DNA is TGCGCCAGCAGCCGAGCGGGACTAGCGGGACCTAATTCCAGGAATGAGCAGTTCTTC. It specifies CASSRAGLAGPNSRNEQFF.